This T cell receptor (beta chain) is from a study of blood T cell repertoires in COVID-19. Study at large: Samples representing acute and convalescent COVID-19 were sourced from the United States, Italy and Spain. The cDNA or gDNA used as material had been derived from T cells, B-cell-depleted T cells, or PBMCs.

V trimming: 5 bases; J trimming: 1 base; junction bases outside the gene matches: 8. Germline V lookup: CDR1 SGHNT, CDR2 YYREEE (reference sequence). The CDR3 loop spans 16 amino acids. Authors' data handling: Amplified reference gene primers provided the basis for estimating nucleated cell counts. Sequencing was performed with immunoSEQ multiplex PCR; in TCRdb, only in-frame clones are kept and a portion is missing. V and J calls plus clone size are reproduced from that table; the DNA served to infer D and trimming. The sample records some 400,000 clones, more than 65% being singletons. Source material: peripheral blood. The V call is TRBV5-4, the J call TRBJ2-2; 7 bases match TRBD1. This clonotype was sampled from a human donor with acute or convalescent COVID-19. The donor label of this sample is uncertain. The CDR3 nucleotides are TGTGCCAGCAGTTCGCCCGGGACAGTGAACACCGGGGAGCTGTTTTTT. Its translation is CASSSPGTVNTGELFF.